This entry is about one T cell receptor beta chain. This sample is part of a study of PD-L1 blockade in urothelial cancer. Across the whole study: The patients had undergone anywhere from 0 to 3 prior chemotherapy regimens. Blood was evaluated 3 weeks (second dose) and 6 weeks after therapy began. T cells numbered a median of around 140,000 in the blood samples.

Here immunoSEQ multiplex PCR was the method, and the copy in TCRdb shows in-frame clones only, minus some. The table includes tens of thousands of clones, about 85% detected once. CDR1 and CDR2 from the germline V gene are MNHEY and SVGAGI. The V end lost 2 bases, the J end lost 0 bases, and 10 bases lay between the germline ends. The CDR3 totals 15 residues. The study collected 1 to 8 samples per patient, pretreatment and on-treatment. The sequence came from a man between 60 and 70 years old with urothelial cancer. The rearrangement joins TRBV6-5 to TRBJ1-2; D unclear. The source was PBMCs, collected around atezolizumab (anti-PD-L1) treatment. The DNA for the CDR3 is TGTGCCAGCAGTTACCTGAGGCACTCTAACTATGGCTACACCTTC. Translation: CASSYLRHSNYGYTF.